One and the same sample provided the 4 T cell receptor beta chains below, sequenced in a study of blood T cell repertoires in COVID-19. Sequencing used immunoSEQ multiplex PCR; TCRdb keeps in-frame clones, though not all of them. The profile shows some 350,000 clones, roughly 90% of them singletons. The sequenced sample consisted of PBMCs or T cells enriched from blood (not recorded which). These TCRs come from a woman in her twenties or thirties who had recovered from COVID-19.

V and J are TRBV2 and TRBJ2-3, with 14 nucleotides matching TRBD2. The V gene's germline CDR1 is SNHLY and CDR2 FYNNEI. Trimming cost V 6 bases and J 6 bases; bases outside gene matches: 8. CDR3 size: 16 residues. CDR3 protein: CASRLTGLAGEDTQYF. The CDR3, as DNA: TGTGCCAGCAGACTTACGGGACTAGCGGGAGAGGATACGCAGTATTTT.

The chain has TRBV15 and TRBJ1-1; D is unclear. With 3 bases removed from V and 1 base from J, the gap between germline ends came to 6 bases. CDR1 and CDR2 from the germline V gene are LNHNV and YYDKDF (reference sequence). This CDR3 is 13 amino acids long. The CDR3 loop is CATSSLPNTEAFF. The CDR3 DNA sequence: TGTGCCACCAGCAGTCTACCGAACACTGAAGCTTTCTTT.

This clone came up once. This chain uses TRBV4-1 with TRBJ1-6, with D possibly matching TRBD1 (5 bases). This CDR3 has 14 residues. In germline, CDR1 is MGHRA, CDR2 YSYEKL. V was shortened by 5 bases and J by 4 bases, with 9 bases between the two germline ends. In nucleotides, the CDR3 is TGCGCCAGCAGCTCGCAGGGATATAATTCACCCCTCCACTTT. Translation: CASSSQGYNSPLHF.

The CDR3 is CASGSGTGYTEAFF. As DNA, the CDR3 is TGTGCTAGTGGTTCCGGGACAGGTTACACTGAAGCTTTCTTT. This chain connects TRBV12-5 to TRBJ1-1; 8 bases are a match to TRBD1. The CDR3 consists of 14 residues. Trimming at V came to 4 bases and at J to 3 bases, leaving 4 bases not matched to a gene. Germline CDR1 and CDR2: LGHNT and FRNRAP.